Here is one TCR beta chain with its context. What it binds is not known. The record originates from a study of tumor and adjacent non-tumor tissue in lung cancer. Overall study context: Patients were aged roughly 30 to 76, roughly 9 men and roughly 5 women, stage I to III. Study-wide points: Significantly higher TCR diversity was found in tumor than normal lung.

TCRbeta libraries were built with three rounds of nested PCR, modified from ARM-PCR. From the multiplex PCR reads, TCRdb called clonotypes with MiXCR, one entry per CDR3 protein. The sample contains about 78,000 distinct CDR3 sequences, over 80% of which appear only once. No cell sorting was done before RNA was extracted from the tissue. V gave up 3 bases and J gave up 7 bases, with 20 bases separating them. From germline, CDR1 is SGHKS and CDR2 YYEKEE (reference sequence). This CDR3 contains 16 residues. The source of this sequence is a woman in her fifties or sixties with non-small cell lung cancer. The chain uses TRBV5-5 and TRBJ2-1, with D perhaps matching TRBD2 (6 bases). The source material was lung tumor tissue. The CDR3 DNA is TGTGCCAGCAGCTCGCCCAGGATAGCGGAAGATAATGAGCAGTTCTTC. It specifies CASSSPRIAEDNEQFF.